A selection of T cell receptor beta chains follows, all from one sample in a study of blood T cell repertoires in COVID-19. Assay: immunoSEQ multiplex PCR; the TCRdb copy retains only in-frame clones and omits some. The top ten clones hold about 5% of a sample with roughly 330,000 clones, about 87% of them seen once. Sequencing used PBMCs or T cells enriched from blood (not recorded which). These receptors were obtained from a young woman who had recovered from COVID-19. The conserved cysteine and the conserved F or W are not part of the CDR3 here. A D gene is named only where the DNA matches it firmly. The listing skips clone size in some rows; elsewhere it reads once, few, many or a size class.

V gene	D gene	J gene	clone size	CDR3 protein
TRBV9	.	TRBJ1-1	.	ASSAGSTNEAF
TRBV6-4	TRBD1	TRBJ1-2	.	ASSEYRDSYGYT
TRBV9	.	TRBJ2-5	.	ASSVAYGSPETQY
TRBV10-3	TRBD1	TRBJ1-4	.	AIRTQGDEKLF
TRBV27	.	TRBJ2-2	.	ASSSWGPVTGELF
TRBV5-6	.	TRBJ2-1	.	ASSLIKMEYNEQF
TRBV12-3/TRBV12-4	.	TRBJ2-3	.	ASSLTRDTQY
TRBV13	TRBD1	TRBJ2-3	.	ASSQGQGADTQY
TRBV9	.	TRBJ1-6	.	ASSVGTPGPNSPLH
TRBV4-1	TRBD1	TRBJ1-1	few	ASSQNTGVGTEAF
TRBV5-4	TRBD1	TRBJ1-2	.	ASSLDRGLLNYGYT
TRBV7-9	.	TRBJ1-2	.	ASSLGGTLANYGYT
TRBV29-1	.	TRBJ1-2	.	SVVLGANYGYT
TRBV24-1	TRBD2	TRBJ2-3	.	ATSERTGTSGDLSTQY
TRBV28	.	TRBJ1-5	.	ASSEPGLKRDQPQH
TRBV7-9	.	TRBJ1-6	.	ASSEVGIFSPLH
TRBV6-5	TRBD1	TRBJ1-1	.	ASRSRGQNTEAF
TRBV6-5	TRBD1	TRBJ2-7	.	ASSYQRTGLEQY
TRBV9	TRBD1	TRBJ1-2	.	ASSGGQGLSIGPYGYT
TRBV28	.	TRBJ1-1	.	ASSFSGFLRGIKNTEAF
TRBV10-3	TRBD2	TRBJ2-1	.	AISDPAVAGVINEQF
TRBV15	.	TRBJ1-5	.	ATSRDLPLHSNQPQH
TRBV19	.	TRBJ1-1	few	ASSIWMGRGDTEAF
TRBV6-5	.	TRBJ1-6	.	ASKSEEFSPLH
TRBV2	.	TRBJ2-1	.	ASSDNNEQF
TRBV18	.	TRBJ1-2	.	ASSPSIGGSSGYT
TRBV6-5	.	TRBJ1-5	.	ASSGGAGNQPQH
TRBV6-5	TRBD2	TRBJ2-1	few	ASSYQGLENEQF
TRBV27	.	TRBJ2-7	.	ASSFYGVQLKQY
TRBV7-2	.	TRBJ2-1	.	ASSLVSGNAYNEQF
TRBV27	TRBD2	TRBJ2-3	.	ASSPLAGEDTQY
TRBV9	.	TRBJ1-1	.	ASSVEGGTNTEAF
TRBV29-1	.	TRBJ1-5	.	SVEESGGNQPQH
TRBV27	.	TRBJ2-3	.	ASSDNMGPDTQY
TRBV13	TRBD1	TRBJ2-1	.	ASSLRTGFDNEQF
TRBV7-9	.	TRBJ1-5	.	ASSWANQPQH
TRBV5-1	.	TRBJ2-7	.	ASSLGNRAGEQY
TRBV5-1	.	TRBJ1-2	once	ASSLEGGYGYT
TRBV28	TRBD1	TRBJ2-3	.	ASSPDRGASTDTQY
TRBV2	TRBD1	TRBJ1-5	.	ASSFGQGAGQPQH
TRBV7-9	.	TRBJ1-4	.	ASSTRQRTNEKLF
TRBV2	.	TRBJ1-4	.	ASTRQTTNEKLF
TRBV2	.	TRBJ1-3	.	ASMADSSGNTIY
TRBV6-5	.	TRBJ1-2	.	ASRKGQTYGYT
TRBV7-6	.	TRBJ1-5	.	AGGGTGNQPQH
TRBV24-1	TRBD1	TRBJ1-5	.	ATSDLSPGTGYSNQPQH
TRBV6-2/TRBV6-3	.	TRBJ2-1	.	ASSLWRGPRSYNEQF
TRBV7-8	TRBD1	TRBJ2-3	.	ASSSGQGVTDTQY
TRBV12-3/TRBV12-4	.	TRBJ1-2	few	ASSLAGLGYT
TRBV27	.	TRBJ1-1	.	ASTTRAAGGTEAF
TRBV30	.	TRBJ1-2	.	AWSTQHINYGYT
TRBV19	.	TRBJ1-2	.	ASSPWTASGGYT
TRBV28	.	TRBJ2-6	.	ASSFAGSGANVLT
TRBV3-1/TRBV3-2	TRBD1	TRBJ1-2	.	ASSQDTGTGSNYGYT
TRBV30	TRBD2	TRBJ2-1	.	AWSVLRGTRQF
TRBV19	.	TRBJ1-2	.	ASMPRGGSLVDYGYT
TRBV3-1/TRBV3-2	TRBD2	TRBJ2-1	.	ASSPMSLAVDEQF